This TCR beta chain is drawn from a study of blood T cell repertoires in COVID-19 (dated by TCRdb to 2019 to 2021). With respect to the entire study: Collaborator samples came from the United States, Italy and Spain and covered acute and convalescent phases of COVID-19. The prospective study material was composed of cDNA or gDNA derived from T cells, B-cell-depleted T cells, or PBMCs. Deeply sampled blood TCRbeta repertoires from subjects exposed to, actively infected with, or recovered from COVID-19 were included in the dataset. The repertoires were released in a freely available public database meant as a resource for research on the immune response to SARS-CoV-2. Where available, HLA class I and class II types were obtained from metadata supplied by the sample provider rather than from assay-based typing. The samples were drawn from the first 160 participants of the ongoing ImmuneRACE study and from 1,200 or so subjects provided by 6 global collaborators. A de-identified subject ID, COVID-19 status, age in years and sex were almost always included in the sample metadata.

From the cysteine up to the phenylalanine, the CDR3 has a length of 14 residues. The entry retains the CDR3 DNA only, 42 bases that are in frame from base 1. For this chain, trimming is 6 bases at the V end and 4 bases at the J end, and the number of junction bases without a gene match is 3. Looking up the germline V gene yields CDR1 MGHDK and CDR2 SYGVNS. TCRbeta CDR3 regions were amplified from genomic DNA by means of the immunoSEQ Assay, a bias-controlled multiplex PCR. The paper's processing steps were these. Within the assay, amplification of reference gene primers was used to estimate how many nucleated cells each sample contained. To quantify the absolute abundance of each unique TCRbeta CDR3 rearrangement, sequence reads were collapsed and filtered. For each sample, productive Simpson clonality was calculated by taking the square root of Simpson's diversity index across productive rearrangements. TCRdb retrieved this table from immuneACCESS and kept in-frame rearrangements only. Not all clones are present; in checked studies, unresolved V genes account for under half, and no reason is known for the remainder. V and J calls and clone size are as listed in that table; D and trimming were resolved from the DNA. The sample table shows hundreds of thousands of clones, and more than 80% are seen once. Jointly, the top ten make up about 10% of the sample.

Results and caveats for the whole study, not just this receptor: The amount of clinical and demographic metadata varied by source and participant and was provided uncurated.

Collaborating institutions collected whole blood in K2EDTA tubes following their own protocols. Collaborator samples were shipped for TCRbeta analysis as frozen whole blood, isolated PBMCs, or DNA extracted from either sample type. Concerning this clone: No cognate antigen has been identified for it. No base quality values were provided; no much bigger clone lies one nucleotide off.

This chain is built from TRBV25-1 and TRBJ1-1; 12 middle bases align to TRBD1. The TCR comes from a woman over 75 with acute or convalescent COVID-19. Sequencing input: peripheral blood. The DNA reads as follows: TGTGCCAGCAGGGGACAGGGGGCCACCACTGAAGCTTTCTTT. It translates to CASRGQGATTEAFF.